One and the same sample provided the 10 T cell receptor beta chains below, sequenced in a study of blood T cell repertoires in COVID-19. Clones were sequenced by immunoSEQ multiplex PCR, and TCRdb holds only the in-frame ones, with some missing. The table has about 88,000 clones, 85% to 95% seen once. Material for sequencing was peripheral blood. The receptors shown here come from a man in his fifties or sixties with acute or convalescent COVID-19.

This sequence joins TRBV2 and TRBJ2-2; 10 bases match TRBD1. This CDR3 is 13 amino acids long. CDR1 and CDR2 from the germline V gene are SNHLY and FYNNEI. V lost 6 bases, J lost 11 bases, and 6 bases stayed unmatched. CDR3 DNA sequence: TGTGCCAGCAGCTTCGACAGGGGGCGTGAGCTGTTTTTT. Translating it yields CASSFDRGRELFF.

This chain links TRBV4-3 with TRBJ1-4; TRBD1 might be the D (5 bases). V was clipped by 4 bases and J by 3 bases, with 12 bases between them. The CDR3 is 15 amino acids. Germline V gene sequence: CDR1 LGHNA, CDR2 YSLEER. DNA of the CDR3: TGCGCCAGCAGCCCCGGCCGGGGGGCTAATGAAAAACTGTTTTTT. Translating gives CASSPGRGANEKLFF.

This rearrangement joins TRBV11-3 to TRBJ2-1; no clear D gene. From germline, CDR1 is SGHNT and CDR2 YENEEA. The CDR3 runs 12 residues. Trimming cost V 5 bases and J 4 bases, with 6 bases left between them. CDR3 region: CASSLSYNEQFF. In nucleotides, the CDR3 is TGTGCCAGCAGCCTTTCGTACAATGAGCAGTTCTTC.

The genes are TRBV10-3 and TRBJ2-1, with 8 positions matching TRBD2. With V trimmed by 2 bases and J by 6 bases, 9 bases remained unmatched. Germline V gene sequence: CDR1 ENHRY, CDR2 SYGVKD. CDR3 length equals 16 residues. The CDR3 protein is CAISEISGSGGNEQFF. Here the CDR3 DNA reads TGTGCCATCAGTGAGATCAGCGGGAGCGGAGGCAATGAGCAGTTCTTC.

The chain is built from TRBV5-1 and TRBJ1-2, with TRBD1 matching 10 bases. V lost 3 bases to trimming and J lost 1 base; unmatched junction nucleotides: 6. The CDR3 totals 16 residues. Germline V gene data show CDR1 as SGHRS and CDR2 as YFSETQ. For the CDR3, the DNA is TGCGCCAGCAGCTCTGTAGGACAGGGGGTTAACTATGGCTACACCTTC. Its protein product is CASSSVGQGVNYGYTF.

The chain couples TRBV6-2 or TRBV6-3 to TRBJ2-3; D not certain. The CDR3 is made up of 13 amino acids. Germline V lookup: CDR1 MNHEY, CDR2 SVGEGT. Deletions cut 6 bases from V and 2 bases from J, with 9 bases between. CDR3 amino acids: CASSSDSTDTQYF. The CDR3 DNA reads TGTGCCAGCAGCTCAGACTCCACAGATACGCAGTATTTT.

This chain links TRBV10-1 with TRBJ2-1, with TRBD2 identical over 13 bases. The CDR3 has 16 residues. Germline trimming cut 2 bases from V and 4 bases from J; bases unmatched to any gene: 2. Germline V lookup: CDR1 WNHNN, CDR2 SYGVQD (reference sequence). CDR3 sequence: CASSERGLAGYNEQFF. The CDR3 region has the DNA TGCGCCAGCAGTGAGAGGGGACTAGCGGGATACAATGAGCAGTTCTTC.

This clone was observed once. The chain has TRBV6-1 and TRBJ2-5; 13 bases align to TRBD2. Trimming cost V 3 bases and J 9 bases; bases outside gene matches: 4. The CDR3 is made up of 14 amino acids. Germline values: CDR1 MNHNS, CDR2 SASEGT. The CDR3 region has the DNA TGTGCCAGCAGTGAGACTAGCGGGAGGTTGTCCCAGTACTTC. It is translated as CASSETSGRLSQYF.

The gene calls are TRBV29-1 and TRBJ2-7; D is unclear. Looked up from germline, CDR1 is SQVTM and CDR2 is ANQGSEA. CDR3 size: 11 residues. The ends were cut back, 0 bases at V and 4 bases at J, with 4 bases in the middle. For the CDR3, the DNA is TGCAGCGTTGAAGACCTTTACGAGCAGTACTTC. Translation: CSVEDLYEQYF.

The gene calls are TRBV7-3 and TRBJ1-2; the D is unclear. The CDR3 runs 14 residues. Germline loops: CDR1 SGHTA, CDR2 FQGTGA. V lost 0 bases and J lost 8, with 13 bases in between. The CDR3 DNA reads TGTGCCAGCAGCTTAACGGGAGGATTGGCAGGCTACACCTTC. Encoded protein: CASSLTGGLAGYTF.